The present T cell receptor beta chain was sequenced within a study of T cells in Graves' hyperthyroidism and ophthalmopathy. The V and J ends lost 0 bases and 0 bases respectively, with 9 bases between them. Germline V gives CDR1 SGHNT, CDR2 YYREEE (reference sequence). The CDR3 is 15 residues long. This clonotype was recorded many times. RNA transcripts yielded amplified TCR beta CDR3 regions. HTBI primers were used for first-round RT-PCR of the TCR CDR3. One entry per CDR3 protein results from TCRdb running MiXCR on the multiplex PCR reads. The sample gives about 300,000 distinct CDR3 sequences, about an eighth of which show up once; 7.8% is in the top ten.

The sequence was obtained from a woman aged 25 to 45 with Graves' hyperthyroidism that later progressed to Graves' ophthalmopathy. The chain recombines TRBV5-4 with TRBJ1-2; D is unclear. Sequenced sample: blood. CDR3 region: CASSLAAGTNYGYTF. CDR3 nucleotides: TGTGCCAGCAGCTTGGCGGCGGGTACTAACTATGGCTACACCTTC.